Following are 10 T cell receptor beta chains from one sample sequenced in a study of cytotoxic CD8 clonotypes in ibrutinib-treated CLL. This table comes from immunoSEQ multiplex PCR, and its TCRdb copy is limited to in-frame clones, with some not included. The sample includes 43,000 or so clones, approximately 70% of them seen just once. This specimen was PBMCs, taken after 24 months of ibrutinib treatment. The receptors derive from a human donor with chronic lymphocytic leukemia.

The V call is TRBV4-1, the J call TRBJ2-7; D possibly corresponds to TRBD2 (5 bases). Per germline, CDR1 MGHRA and CDR2 YSYEKL. Trimming removed 1 base from V and 2 bases from J, with 15 bases in between. The CDR3 runs to 16 residues. The DNA for the CDR3 is TGCGCCAGCAGCCAAGTTTCAAGCGGCCGCGCCTACGAGCAGTACTTC. Amino acids: CASSQVSSGRAYEQYF.

The chain joins TRBV7-2 to TRBJ2-5, with 15 bases identical to TRBD2. The junction had 3 bases not matched to a gene; V was cut back by 5 bases and J by 5 bases. Per germline, CDR1 SGHTA and CDR2 FQGNSA. The CDR3 is made up of 15 amino acids. For the CDR3, the DNA is TGTGCCAGCAGCCCCGGACTAGCGGGAGGGGAGACCCAGTACTTC. Amino acid sequence: CASSPGLAGGETQYF.

This chain links TRBV10-3 with TRBJ1-1; D is unresolved. Germline V lookup: CDR1 ENHRY, CDR2 SYGVKD. The CDR3 loop spans 11 amino acids. The V gene lost 4 bases and the J gene lost 8 bases, with 8 bases spanning the gap. CDR3 sequence reads: CAISGPLEAFF. The CDR3 nucleotides read TGTGCCATCAGTGGGCCTCTGGAAGCTTTCTTT.

V usage is TRBV7-2 and J usage is TRBJ1-3; unclear D gene. This CDR3 is 14 amino acids long. Per germline, CDR1 SGHTA and CDR2 FQGNSA. Trimming took off 3 bases at V and 0 bases at J, with 6 bases between the two ends. As DNA, the CDR3 is TGTGCCAGCAGCTTCGCCAGCTCTGGAAACACCATATATTTT. This translates into CASSFASSGNTIYF.

The gene calls are TRBV5-1 and TRBJ2-2; 8 bases are shared with TRBD2. The CDR3 is made up of 15 amino acids. Germline V gene sequence: CDR1 SGHRS, CDR2 YFSETQ. V shed 7 bases, J shed 7 bases, and the junction held 12 bases outside the gene matches. This chain's CDR3 is CASRRLASDGGELFF. In DNA form, the CDR3 reads TGCGCCAGCCGCCGACTAGCGTCTGATGGCGGGGAGCTGTTTTTT.

This chain links TRBV15 with TRBJ2-7; the D is unclear. This CDR3 region has 12 residues. Germline V CDR1 and CDR2: LNHNV, YYDKDF (reference sequence). Between the trimmed V and J ends, which lost 0 bases and 6 bases, there was a span of 6 bases. The CDR3 region has the DNA TGTGCCACCAGCAGAGATCCCCCCGAGCAGTACTTC. Its translation: CATSRDPPEQYF.

The chain has TRBV29-1 and TRBJ2-5; 14 bases fit TRBD2. The trim removed 4 bases at V and 9 bases at J, leaving 10 bases unmatched. The CDR3 is 15 amino acids. The germline V gene encodes CDR1 SQVTM and CDR2 ANQGSEA. The CDR3 nucleotides are TGCAGCGTTGGACTAGCGGGGGGGTTAATGAGTCCCCAGTACTTC. Translating it yields CSVGLAGGLMSPQYF.

This clone was recorded once. This chain joins TRBV4-1 and TRBJ1-4; D is perhaps TRBD1 (6 bases). This CDR3 contains 13 residues. Between the trimmed V and J ends, which lost 5 bases and 7 bases, there was a span of 11 bases. The germline V gene encodes CDR1 MGHRA and CDR2 YSYEKL. This CDR3 is CASSRTDGEKLFF. For the CDR3, the DNA is TGCGCCAGCAGCAGGACAGACGGTGAAAAACTGTTTTTT.

J is TRBJ2-2 and V is TRBV7-3, with unresolved D. Germline CDR1 SGHTA, CDR2 FQGTGA. Trimming removed 5 bases at V and 2 bases at J, with 6 bases between. The CDR3 is made up of 13 amino acids. CDR3 nucleotide sequence: TGTGCCAGCAGCCCATATAACACCGGGGAGCTGTTTTTT. Protein product: CASSPYNTGELFF.

This chain connects TRBV10-2 to TRBJ2-7, with D tentatively TRBD1 (5 bases). Germline loops: CDR1 WSHSY, CDR2 SAAADI. V was trimmed by 10 bases and J by 0 bases, leaving 16 bases between them. The CDR3 totals 14 residues. The DNA of the CDR3 is TGCGCCACCATAGGGGCGGTCGGCTCCTACGAGCAGTACTTC. As protein: CATIGAVGSYEQYF.